The T cell receptor (beta chain) described here comes from a study of response to subunit inactivated influenza vaccine. Findings of the study overall: The authors suggested that every seasonal influenza vaccination recruits few new T cells.

A single record per CDR3 protein comes from TCRdb applying MiXCR to the RT-PCR reads. The sample has hundreds of thousands of distinct CDR3 sequences, 6.5% to 8% seen once; the top ten hold under 15%. With respect to this clonotype: The target antigen is unknown.

Deletions cut 1 base from V and 2 bases from J, with 11 bases between. The germline V gene has CDR1 MGHRA and CDR2 YSYEKL. The CDR3 contains 15 residues. V and J are TRBV4-1 and TRBJ2-5; perhaps D is TRBD1 or TRBD2 (5 bases each). This specimen consisted of PBMCs from blood, obtained about 24 months after vaccination. This receptor was identified in a man aged 50 to 69 who received an inactivated influenza vaccine. The CDR3 nucleotides read TGCGCCAGCAGCCAAGTTTTCAGGGAGCAAGAGACCCAGTACTTC. It codes for CASSQVFREQETQYF.